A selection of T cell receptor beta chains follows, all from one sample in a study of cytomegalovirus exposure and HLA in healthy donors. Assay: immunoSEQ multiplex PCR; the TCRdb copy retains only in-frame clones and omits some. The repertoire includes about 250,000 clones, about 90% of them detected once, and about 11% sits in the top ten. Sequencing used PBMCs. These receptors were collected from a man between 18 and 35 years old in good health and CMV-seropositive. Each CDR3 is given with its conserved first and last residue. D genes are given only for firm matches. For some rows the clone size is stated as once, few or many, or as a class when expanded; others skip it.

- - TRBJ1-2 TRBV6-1 TGTGCCAGCAGTGAACAGCCCGGACGGAACTATGGCTACACCTTC CASSEQPGRNYGYTF
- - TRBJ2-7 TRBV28 TGTGCCAGCAGCCGCTCGCAGTGGCCCGAGCAGTACTTC CASSRSQWPEQYF
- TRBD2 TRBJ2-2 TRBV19 TGTGCCAGTAGTAGCCTAGGGGCGGGAGTGGGCACCGGGGAGCTGTTTTTT CASSSLGAGVGTGELFF
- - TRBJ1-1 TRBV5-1 TGCGCCAGCAGCTACAGACGGGACCCCAACACTGAAGCTTTCTTT CASSYRRDPNTEAFF
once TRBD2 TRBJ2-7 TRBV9 TGTGCCAGCAGCGTAGCCGGGACTAGCTCCTACGAGCAGTACTTC CASSVAGTSSYEQYF
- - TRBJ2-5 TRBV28 TGTGCCAGCAGTTTATCAGGGGCCGCTAGCGAAGAGACCCAGTACTTC CASSLSGAASEETQYF
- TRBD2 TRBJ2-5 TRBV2 TGTGCCAGCAGTGTCCTGGAGGGTAGCGGGAGTTTGGAGACCCAGTACTTC CASSVLEGSGSLETQYF
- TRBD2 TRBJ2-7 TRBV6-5 TGTGCCAGCAGTTACGGGACTAGCGGGCCCTACGAGCAGTACTTC CASSYGTSGPYEQYF
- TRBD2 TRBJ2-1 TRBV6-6 TGTGCCAGCAGCCGGGGGGGTGAGCAGTTCTTC CASSRGGEQFF
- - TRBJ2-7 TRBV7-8 TGTGCCAGCAGCTTAGTAGGCACAGGGAACGAGCAGTACTTC CASSLVGTGNEQYF
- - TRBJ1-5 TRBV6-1 TGTGCCAGCAGTGAACTCACCTTTGGCAATCAGCCCCAGCATTTT CASSELTFGNQPQHF
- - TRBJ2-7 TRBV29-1 TGCAGCGTTGAAGATCTCGTCAGCTACGAGCAGTACTTC CSVEDLVSYEQYF
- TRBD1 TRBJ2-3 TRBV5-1 TGCGCCAGCAGCTTGGCGGGGACAGGGGGGGTAGATACGCAGTATTTT CASSLAGTGGVDTQYF
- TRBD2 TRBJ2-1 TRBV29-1 TGCAGCGTTGAAGCCCGGACTAGCGGGAAAGGCAATGAGCAGTTCTTC CSVEARTSGKGNEQFF
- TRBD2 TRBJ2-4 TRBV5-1 TGCGCCAGCAGCTTGGCCGCTAGCGGGAGAAACATTCAGTACTTC CASSLAASGRNIQYF
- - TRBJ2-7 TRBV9 TGTGCCAGCAGCGTAGGCCCCAGCTCCTACGAGCAGTACTTC CASSVGPSSYEQYF
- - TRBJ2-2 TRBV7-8 TGTGCCAGCAGCCTAGCCGGGATCACCGGGGAGCTGTTTTTT CASSLAGITGELFF
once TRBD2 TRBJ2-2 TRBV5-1 TGCGCCAGCAGCCCCACTAGCGGGAGGGCAACCGGGGAGCTGTTTTTT CASSPTSGRATGELFF
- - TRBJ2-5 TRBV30 TGTGCCTGGAGTCCCCCTTGGGGGCCCCAAGAGACCCAGTACTTC CAWSPPWGPQETQYF
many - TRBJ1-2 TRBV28 TGTGCCAGCAGTTTCAGGGGTGCTAACTATGGCTACACCTTC CASSFRGANYGYTF
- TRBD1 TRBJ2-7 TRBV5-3 TGTGCCAGAAGCTTAGGGACAGGGAAATACGAGCAGTACTTC CARSLGTGKYEQYF
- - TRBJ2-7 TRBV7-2 TGTGCCAGCAGCAGACCGGGAGCCGGCGTGGACGAGCAGTACTTC CASSRPGAGVDEQYF
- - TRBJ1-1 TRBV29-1 TGCAGCGTCGTCCAGAACACTGAAGCTTTCTTT CSVVQNTEAFF
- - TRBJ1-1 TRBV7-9 TGTGCCAGCAGCTTAGCCCAGAACACTGAAGCTTTCTTT CASSLAQNTEAFF
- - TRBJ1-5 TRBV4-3 TGCGCCAGCAGCCAAGAGTACATTAGCAATCAGCCCCAGCATTTT CASSQEYISNQPQHF
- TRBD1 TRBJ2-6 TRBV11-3 TGTGCCAGCAGCCACGGACAGGGAACCTCTGGGGCCAACGTCCTGACTTTC CASSHGQGTSGANVLTF
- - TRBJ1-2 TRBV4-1 TGCGCCAGCAGCCAGTATGGGGGGCTTCGTAACTATGGCTACACCTTC CASSQYGGLRNYGYTF
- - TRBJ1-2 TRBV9 TGTGCCAGCAGCGCGGGACACTATGGCTACACCTTC CASSAGHYGYTF
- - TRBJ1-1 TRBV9 TGTGCCAGCAGCGTCGGTATCGGGACTGAAGCTTTCTTT CASSVGIGTEAFF
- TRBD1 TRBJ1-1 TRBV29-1 TGCAGCGTTCCTCTCCCTGACAGGGGGACCACTGAAGCTTTCTTT CSVPLPDRGTTEAFF
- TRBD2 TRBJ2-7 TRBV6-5 TGTGCCAGCAGTTACTCGAAGGGAGGGTACGAGCAGTACTTC CASSYSKGGYEQYF
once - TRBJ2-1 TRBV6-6 TGTGCCAGCAGTTACACTAGTGCGGGGGAGCAGTTCTTC CASSYTSAGEQFF
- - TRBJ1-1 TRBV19 TGTGCCAGTAGTCCCCCGTTGAACACTGAAGCTTTCTTT CASSPPLNTEAFF
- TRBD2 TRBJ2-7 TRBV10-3 TGTGCCATCAGTGGACTAGCGGGAGTCGGGTACGAGCAGTACTTC CAISGLAGVGYEQYF
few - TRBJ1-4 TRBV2 TGTGCCAGCACATGGCGATTGGGGGAAAAACTGTTTTTT CASTWRLGEKLFF
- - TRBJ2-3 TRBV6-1 TGTGCCAGCAGTGAACACGGGGCGCGAGGCACAGATACGCAGTATTTT CASSEHGARGTDTQYF
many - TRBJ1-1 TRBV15 TGTGCCACCAGCAGACCCCAGGGCCTAGGTGAAGCTTTCTTT CATSRPQGLGEAFF
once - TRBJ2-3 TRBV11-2 TGTGCCAGCACCCTGTCTCTCGGAGCAGATACGCAGTATTTT CASTLSLGADTQYF
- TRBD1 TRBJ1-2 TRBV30 TGTGCCTGGAGTCTGACCCGGGACAGGGGGCTCGGGGGCTACACCTTC CAWSLTRDRGLGGYTF
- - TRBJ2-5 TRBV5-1 TGCGCCAGCAGCTTGGAACAAGAGACCCAGTACTTC CASSLEQETQYF
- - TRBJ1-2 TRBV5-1 TGCGCCAGCAGCTTGGACAGAAGGTCTGGCTACACCTTC CASSLDRRSGYTF